This T cell receptor (beta chain) derives from a study of shared clonotypes between healthy human individuals. Background on the study: Ranging from 18 to 49 in age, donors were a couple of women and a few men. General study findings and limits: Rarefaction exposed incomplete sorted-subset sequencing despite large depth.

As to this clone: Its antigen is unidentified.

Original processing methods: Filtering of immunoSEQ junctional sequences could not match full-length read filtering. Profiling relied on immunoSEQ multiplex PCR, and the TCRdb table lists in-frame clones only, not all of them. For V, J and clone size, that table is used; D and trimming come from the DNA. The sample records some 2,500,000 clones, 85% to 95% being singletons. The CDR3 length is 12 residues. Germline V gene data show CDR1 as SGHRS and CDR2 as YFSETQ. V was cut by 0 bases and J by 5 bases, with 6 bases left in between. This chain uses TRBV5-1 with TRBJ2-7, with D uncertain. This receptor was taken from a man between 18 and 29 years old in good health. Some clones in this sample may be carry-over from other donors' samples. Input material: naive CD4+ T cells from PBMCs. Subset indicated: CD45RA+ positively selected. The CDR3 sequence is CASSLVMDEQYF. CDR3 nucleotide sequence: TGCGCCAGCAGCTTGGTTATGGACGAGCAGTACTTC.